This T cell receptor beta chain was identified in a study of T-cell reconstitution after alpha-beta-depleted transplantation in children. Overall study results and limits: T cells produced anew were the main source of T-cell counts and diversity one year after transplant. Surviving recipient T cells and intrathymic progenitors accounted for some patients' high TCRbeta diversity at day 60. Several hundred expanded graft clones reportedly gave rise to the alpha-beta T cells present about two months after transplant.

For this clonotype: Its target is unknown.

Library preparation (for TCRbeta) was performed with unique molecular identifiers. TCRdb redid the calling of the PCR reads with MiXCR, one entry per CDR3 protein. The sample lists over 200,000 distinct CDR3 sequences, 8.4% occurring once. This CDR3 region has 17 residues. Germline CDR1 DFQATT, CDR2 SNEGSKA (reference sequence). V gave up 3 bases and J gave up 0 bases, with 17 bases separating them. The genes are TRBV20-1 and TRBJ2-2, with a weak D call TRBD1 (6 bases). The source was PBMCs, mostly from graft donor cells, collected 360 days after TCRalphabeta/CD19-depleted stem cell transplant. This sequence originates from a male patient between 2 and 10 years old who had a stem cell transplant for acute myeloid leukemia, so the T cells may come from the graft donor. The CDR3 region has the DNA TGCAGTGCTAGGTCACTCAGGGGTATGGCGAACACCGGGGAGCTGTTTTTT. Residues: CSARSLRGMANTGELFF.